A single sample is the source of the 8 T cell receptor beta chains below, sequenced in a study of T-cell memory formation after mild COVID-19. Each CDR3 protein is one row after TCRdb ran MiXCR on the 5' RACE reads. Among 58,000 or so distinct CDR3 sequences listed, about a quarter were seen once. Material: PBMCs or a T cell subset sorted from them (not recorded which). The receptors were gathered from a man between 18 and 29 years old who had mild COVID-19 (a few samples of this study predate the infection). Cell type and time point are not known.

The gene calls are TRBV7-8 and TRBJ2-1, with TRBD2 matching 7 bases. The germline gives CDR1 SGHVS, CDR2 FQNEAQ. This CDR3 has 14 amino acids. J was trimmed by 2 bases and V by 7 bases; bases with no gene match: 5. The CDR3 DNA follows: TGTGCCAGCAACGGGGAGGGTGCCTACAATGAGCAGTTCTTC. Its protein product is CASNGEGAYNEQFF.

This sequence joins TRBV28 and TRBJ2-3; D not resolved. CDR1 is MDHEN, CDR2 SYDVKM, per germline. Trimming removed 3 bases at V and 0 bases at J, with 10 bases between. The CDR3 runs to 15 residues. Here the CDR3 reads CASSFGELSTDTQYF. The CDR3 nucleotides are TGTGCCAGCAGTTTTGGTGAACTTAGCACAGATACGCAGTATTTT.

This rearrangement joins TRBV9 to TRBJ1-1, with D perhaps matching TRBD1 (6 bases). Germline V lookup: CDR1 SGDLS, CDR2 YYNGEE. Trimming took off 2 bases at V and 2 bases at J, with 10 bases between the two ends. The CDR3 consists of 14 residues. CDR3 protein: CASSVGGPNTEAFF. CDR3 nucleotide sequence: TGTGCCAGCAGCGTGGGGGGGCCTAACACTGAAGCTTTCTTT.

The J gene is TRBJ2-7, the V gene TRBV6-5; D possibly corresponds to TRBD1 (7 bases). The CDR3 consists of 15 residues. The germline CDR1 and CDR2 sequences are MNHEY and SVGAGI. Trimming pared 1 base from V and 5 bases from J, leaving 15 bases between. This CDR3 is CASSYLAGGFNEQYF. The CDR3 coding sequence is TGTGCCAGCAGTTACTTGGCAGGGGGGTTTAACGAGCAGTACTTC.

This clonotype was counted only a few times. V and J are TRBV2 and TRBJ2-7, with 7 positions matching TRBD1. The CDR3 has 15 amino acids. V dropped 4 bases and J dropped 0; count of bases not matched to a gene: 6. CDR1 and CDR2 from the germline V gene are SNHLY and FYNNEI. CDR3 region: CASSAARGFSYEQYF. CDR3 nucleotide sequence: TGTGCCAGCAGTGCTGCCAGGGGGTTCTCCTACGAGCAGTACTTC.

V gene TRBV19 combines with J gene TRBJ2-6, with D perhaps TRBD2 (5 bases). V was trimmed by 1 base and J by 2 bases, leaving 12 bases between them. Germline V gene lookup returns CDR1 LNHDA and CDR2 SQIVND (reference sequence). The CDR3 covers 17 residues. CDR3 sequence (DNA): TGTGCCAGTAGTATAGTCTTCCGGGGTCCTGGGGCCAACGTCCTGACTTTC. This encodes CASSIVFRGPGANVLTF. The variable domain in full, completed from reference TRBV19 and TRBJ2-6, reads DGGITQSPKYLFRKEGQNVTLSCEQNLNHDAMYWYRQDPGQGLRLIYYSQIVNDFQKGDIAEGYSVSREKKESFPLTVTSAQKNPTAFYLCASSIVFRGPGANVLTFGAGSRLTVL.

The chain employs TRBV27 and TRBJ1-2, with 9 bases lining up with TRBD1. Germline CDR1 MNHEY, CDR2 SMNVEV (reference sequence). The trim removed 5 bases at V and 7 bases at J, leaving 11 bases unmatched. The CDR3 sequence is 15 residues long. The CDR3 sequence: CASSPSPGQGGGYTF. The DNA of the CDR3 is TGTGCCAGCAGTCCATCCCCGGGACAGGGAGGTGGCTACACCTTC.

The rearrangement uses TRBV6-5 and TRBJ1-1; D gene uncertain. Trimming removed 0 bases from V and 9 bases from J, with 11 bases in between. This CDR3 has 13 residues. Germline lookup yields CDR1 MNHEY and CDR2 SVGAGI. CDR3 region: CASSYSRGKKAFF. Written as DNA, the CDR3 is TGTGCCAGCAGTTACTCACGGGGTAAGAAAGCTTTCTTT.